This T cell receptor (beta chain) was observed in a study of blood T cells in healthy people across ages. About this clonotype: Its matching antigen is unknown.

Alongside a J-beta primer mix, a sample-barcoded 5' primer served in a second PCR lasting roughly 7 to 11 cycles. TCRdb re-derived calls from the 5' RACE reads in MiXCR, one entry per CDR3 protein. The profile shows under 2 million distinct CDR3 sequences, around 36% of them singletons. Study-level findings and limits: Naive CD4+ cells and diversity were both higher in long-lived donors than in aged donors.

There are 14 residues in the CDR3. Deletions cut 3 bases from V and 6 bases from J, with 14 bases between. Germline V gene lookup returns CDR1 MNHNS and CDR2 SASEGT. The source is a woman aged 25 to 39 in good health. Material for sequencing was blood. The rearrangement joins TRBV6-1 to TRBJ2-5; D possibly uses TRBD1 or TRBD2 (5 bases each). The CDR3 loop is CASSEGTVGKTQYF. CDR3 sequence (DNA): TGTGCCAGCAGTGAGGGGACGGTGGGGAAGACCCAGTACTTC.